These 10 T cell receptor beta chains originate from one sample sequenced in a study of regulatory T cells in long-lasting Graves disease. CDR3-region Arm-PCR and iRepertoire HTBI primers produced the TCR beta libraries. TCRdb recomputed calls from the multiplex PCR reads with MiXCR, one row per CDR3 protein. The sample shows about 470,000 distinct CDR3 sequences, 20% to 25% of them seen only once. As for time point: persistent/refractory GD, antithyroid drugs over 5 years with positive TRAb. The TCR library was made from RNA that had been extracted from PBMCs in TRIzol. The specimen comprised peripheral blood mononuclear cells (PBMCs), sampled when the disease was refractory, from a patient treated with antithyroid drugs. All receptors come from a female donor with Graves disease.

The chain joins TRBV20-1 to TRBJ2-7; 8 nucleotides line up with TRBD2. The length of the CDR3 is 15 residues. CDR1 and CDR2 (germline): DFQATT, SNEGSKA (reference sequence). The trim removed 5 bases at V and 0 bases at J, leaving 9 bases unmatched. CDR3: CSASSSGYSSYEQYF. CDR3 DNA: TGCAGTGCTTCTTCTAGCGGGTATAGCTCCTACGAGCAGTACTTC.

The CDR3 region is CASSTGWEAPSYEQYF. Here the CDR3 DNA reads TGTGCCAGCAGTACTGGTTGGGAAGCCCCCTCCTACGAGCAGTACTTC. The chain has TRBV6-1 and TRBJ2-7; D unclear. Germline-derived CDR1 and CDR2 are MNHNS and SASEGT. V was trimmed by 5 bases and J by 0 bases, leaving 17 bases between them. The CDR3 is 16 residues long.

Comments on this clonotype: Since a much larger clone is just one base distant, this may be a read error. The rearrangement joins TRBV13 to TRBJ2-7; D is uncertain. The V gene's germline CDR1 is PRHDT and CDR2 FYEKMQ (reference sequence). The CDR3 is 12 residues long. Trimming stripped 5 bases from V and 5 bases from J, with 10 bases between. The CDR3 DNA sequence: TGTGCCAGCAGCCGTGTAGGGAACGAGCAGTACTTC. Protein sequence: CASSRVGNEQYF.

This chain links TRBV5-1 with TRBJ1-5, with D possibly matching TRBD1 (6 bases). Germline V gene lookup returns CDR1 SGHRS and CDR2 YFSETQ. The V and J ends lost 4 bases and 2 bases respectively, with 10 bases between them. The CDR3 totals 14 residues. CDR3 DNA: TGCGCCAGCAGCGCGGAGGGGGGCAATCAGCCCCAGCATTTT. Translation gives CASSAEGGNQPQHF.

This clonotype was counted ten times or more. The CDR3 DNA follows: TGTGCCAGCAGTCTGAGGGGCTTCGAGCAGTACTTC. Translating it yields CASSLRGFEQYF. The V and J genes are TRBV28 and TRBJ2-7; perhaps D is TRBD1 or TRBD2 (5 bases each). The CDR3 is 12 residues long. CDR1 is MDHEN, CDR2 SYDVKM, per germline. Trimming took off 5 bases at V and 6 bases at J, with 11 bases between the two ends. Supplemented by reference TRBV28 and TRBJ2-7, the full variable domain reads DVKVTQSSRYLVKRTGEKVFLECVQDMDHENMFWYRQDPGLGLRLIYFSYDVKMKEKGDIPEGYSVSREKKERFSLILESASTNQTSMYLCASSLRGFEQYFGPGTRLTVT.

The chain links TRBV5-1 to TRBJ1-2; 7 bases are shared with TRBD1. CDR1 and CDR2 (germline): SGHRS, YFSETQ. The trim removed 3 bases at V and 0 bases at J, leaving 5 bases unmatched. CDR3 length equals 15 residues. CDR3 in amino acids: CASSYIGTANYGYTF. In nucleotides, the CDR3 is TGCGCCAGCAGCTATATAGGGACAGCTAACTATGGCTACACCTTC.

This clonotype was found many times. The CDR3 nucleotides read TGTGCCAGCAGTTTAATGTCCGGACAAGAGACCCAGTACTTC. This sequence encodes CASSLMSGQETQYF. The chain joins TRBV28 to TRBJ2-5; D ambiguous. Trimming stripped 2 bases from V and 2 bases from J, with 9 bases between. From germline, CDR1 is MDHEN and CDR2 SYDVKM. This CDR3 comprises 14 residues.

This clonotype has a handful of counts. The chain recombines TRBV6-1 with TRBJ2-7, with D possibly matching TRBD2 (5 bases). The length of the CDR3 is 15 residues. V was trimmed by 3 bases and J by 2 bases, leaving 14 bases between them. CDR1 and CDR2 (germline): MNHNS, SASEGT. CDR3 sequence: CASSDWGDNPYEQYF. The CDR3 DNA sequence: TGTGCCAGCAGTGACTGGGGAGACAATCCCTACGAGCAGTACTTC.

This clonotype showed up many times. CDR3 residues: CSVARTGGIYTF. The CDR3 coding sequence is TGCAGCGTTGCCCGGACAGGGGGGATCTACACCTTC. The chain couples TRBV29-1 to TRBJ1-2; 10 bases map to TRBD1. Trimming at V came to 4 bases and at J to 10 bases, leaving 6 bases not matched to a gene. In germline, CDR1 is SQVTM, CDR2 ANQGSEA. This CDR3 has 12 amino acids.

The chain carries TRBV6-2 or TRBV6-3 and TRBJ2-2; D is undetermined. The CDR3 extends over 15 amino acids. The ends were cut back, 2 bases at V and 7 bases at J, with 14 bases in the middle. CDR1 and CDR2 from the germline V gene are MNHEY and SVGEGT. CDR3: CASSYQSRLYGELFF. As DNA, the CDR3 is TGTGCCAGCAGTTACCAGTCCCGATTATACGGGGAGCTGTTTTTT.